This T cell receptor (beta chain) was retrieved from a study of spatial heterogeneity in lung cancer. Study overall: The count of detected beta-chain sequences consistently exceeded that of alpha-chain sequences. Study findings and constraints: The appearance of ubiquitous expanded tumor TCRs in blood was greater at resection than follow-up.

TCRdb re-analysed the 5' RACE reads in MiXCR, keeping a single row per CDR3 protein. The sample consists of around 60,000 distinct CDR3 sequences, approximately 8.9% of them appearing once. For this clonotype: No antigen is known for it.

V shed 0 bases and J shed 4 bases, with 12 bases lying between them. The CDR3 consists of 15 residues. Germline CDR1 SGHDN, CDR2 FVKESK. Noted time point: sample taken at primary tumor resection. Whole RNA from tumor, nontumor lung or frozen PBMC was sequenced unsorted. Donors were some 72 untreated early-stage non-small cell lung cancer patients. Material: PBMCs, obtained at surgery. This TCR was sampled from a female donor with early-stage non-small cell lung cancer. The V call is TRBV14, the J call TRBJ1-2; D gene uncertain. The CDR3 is CASSQDVFGTYGYTF. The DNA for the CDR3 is TGTGCCAGCAGCCAAGACGTATTCGGAACCTATGGCTACACCTTC.